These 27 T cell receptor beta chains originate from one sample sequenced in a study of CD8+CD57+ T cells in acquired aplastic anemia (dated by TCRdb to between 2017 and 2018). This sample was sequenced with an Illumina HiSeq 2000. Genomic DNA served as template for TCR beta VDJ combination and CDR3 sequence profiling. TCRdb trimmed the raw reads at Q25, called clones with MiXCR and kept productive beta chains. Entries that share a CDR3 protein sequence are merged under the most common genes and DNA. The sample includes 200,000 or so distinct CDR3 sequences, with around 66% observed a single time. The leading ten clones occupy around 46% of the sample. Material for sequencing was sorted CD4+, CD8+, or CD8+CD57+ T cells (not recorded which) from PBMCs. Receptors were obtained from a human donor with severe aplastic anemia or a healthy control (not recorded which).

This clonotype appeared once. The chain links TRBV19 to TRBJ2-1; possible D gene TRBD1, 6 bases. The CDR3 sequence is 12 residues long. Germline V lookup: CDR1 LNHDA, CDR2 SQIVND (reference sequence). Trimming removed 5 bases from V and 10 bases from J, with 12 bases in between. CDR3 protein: CASSPGVGEQFF. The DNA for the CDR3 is TGTGCCAGTAGTCCAGGGGTCGGCGAGCAGTTCTTC.

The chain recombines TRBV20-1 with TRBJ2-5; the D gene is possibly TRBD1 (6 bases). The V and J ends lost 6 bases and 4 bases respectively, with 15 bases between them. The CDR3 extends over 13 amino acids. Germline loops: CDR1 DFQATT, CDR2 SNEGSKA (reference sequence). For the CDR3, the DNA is TGCAGTGCCTACAGGGTAGGTCGAGAGACCCAGTACTTC. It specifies CSAYRVGRETQYF.

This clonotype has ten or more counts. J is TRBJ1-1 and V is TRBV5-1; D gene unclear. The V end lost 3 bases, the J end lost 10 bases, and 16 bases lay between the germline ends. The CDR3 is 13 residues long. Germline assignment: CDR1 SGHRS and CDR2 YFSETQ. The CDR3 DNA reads TGCGCCAGCAGCTCGATAAACGAGGAGGGAGCTTTCTTT. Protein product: CASSSINEEGAFF. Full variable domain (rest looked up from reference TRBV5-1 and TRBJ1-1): KAGVTQTPRYLIKTRGQQVTLSCSPISGHRSVSWYQQTPGQGLQFLFEYFSETQRNKGNFPGRFSGRQFSNSRSEMNVSTLELGDSALYLCASSSINEEGAFFGQGTRLTVV.

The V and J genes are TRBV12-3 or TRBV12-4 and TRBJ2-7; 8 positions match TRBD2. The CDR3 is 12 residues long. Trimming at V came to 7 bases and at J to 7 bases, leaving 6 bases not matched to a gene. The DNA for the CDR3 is TGTGCCAGCATCAATAGCGGGGCAGAGCAGTACTTC. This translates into CASINSGAEQYF.

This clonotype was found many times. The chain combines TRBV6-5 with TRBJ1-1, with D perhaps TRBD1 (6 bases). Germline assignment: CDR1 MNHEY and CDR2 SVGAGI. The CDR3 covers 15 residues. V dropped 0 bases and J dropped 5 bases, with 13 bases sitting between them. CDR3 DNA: TGTGCCAGCAGTTACTCGGGGGGCTCTGGGACTGAAGCTTTCTTT. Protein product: CASSYSGGSGTEAFF.

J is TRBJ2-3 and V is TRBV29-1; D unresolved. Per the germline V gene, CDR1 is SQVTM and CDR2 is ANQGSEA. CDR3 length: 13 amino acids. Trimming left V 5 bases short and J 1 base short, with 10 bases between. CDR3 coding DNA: TGCAGCGTTATACCCTTACGCACAGATACGCAGTATTTT. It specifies CSVIPLRTDTQYF.

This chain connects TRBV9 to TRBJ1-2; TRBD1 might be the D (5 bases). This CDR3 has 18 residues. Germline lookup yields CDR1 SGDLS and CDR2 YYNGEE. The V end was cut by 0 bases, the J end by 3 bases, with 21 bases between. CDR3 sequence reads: CASSVDSGGVRSYYGYTF. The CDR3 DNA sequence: TGTGCCAGCAGCGTAGATAGTGGAGGGGTACGGAGTTACTATGGCTACACCTTC.

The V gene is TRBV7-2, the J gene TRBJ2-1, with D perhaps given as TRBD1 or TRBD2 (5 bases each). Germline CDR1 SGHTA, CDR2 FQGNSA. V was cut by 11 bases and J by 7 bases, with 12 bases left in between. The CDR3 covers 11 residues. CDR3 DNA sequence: TGTGCCGCCTCCGAGGGGAATGAGCAGTTCTTC. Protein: CAASEGNEQFF. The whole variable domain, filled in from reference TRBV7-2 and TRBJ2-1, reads GAGVSQSPSNKVTEKGKDVELRCDPISGHTALYWYRQSLGQGLEFLIYFQGNSAPDKSGLPSDRFSAERTGGSVSTLTIQRTQQEDSAVYLCAASEGNEQFFGPGTRLTVL.

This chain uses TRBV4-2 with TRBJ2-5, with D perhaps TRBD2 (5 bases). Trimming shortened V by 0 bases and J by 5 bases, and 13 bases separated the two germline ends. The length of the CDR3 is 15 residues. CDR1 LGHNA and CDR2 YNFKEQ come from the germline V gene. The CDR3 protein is CASSQDTQRRETQYF. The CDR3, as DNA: TGTGCCAGCAGCCAAGATACCCAGCGGAGGGAGACCCAGTACTTC.

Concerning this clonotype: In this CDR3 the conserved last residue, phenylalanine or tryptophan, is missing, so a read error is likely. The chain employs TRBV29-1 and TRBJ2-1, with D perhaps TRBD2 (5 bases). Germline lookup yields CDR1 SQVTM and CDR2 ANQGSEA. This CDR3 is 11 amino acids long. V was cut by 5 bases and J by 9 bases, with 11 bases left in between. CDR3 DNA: TGCAGCGTTCGGGTAGGAGGTGAGCAGTTCCTC. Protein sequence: CSVRVGGEQFL.

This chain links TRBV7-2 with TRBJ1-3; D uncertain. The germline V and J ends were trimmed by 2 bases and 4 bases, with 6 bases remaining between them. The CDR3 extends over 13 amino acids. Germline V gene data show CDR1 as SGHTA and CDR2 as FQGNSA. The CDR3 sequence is CASSLYSGNTIYF. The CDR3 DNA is TGTGCCAGCAGCTTATATTCGGGAAACACCATATATTTT.

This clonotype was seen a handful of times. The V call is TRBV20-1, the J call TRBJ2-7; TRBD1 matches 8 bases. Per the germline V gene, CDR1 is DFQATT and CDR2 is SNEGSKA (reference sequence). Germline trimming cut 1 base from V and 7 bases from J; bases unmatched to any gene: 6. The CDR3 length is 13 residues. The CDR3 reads CSARGQGAREQYF. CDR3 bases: TGCAGTGCTAGAGGTCAGGGGGCGCGGGAGCAGTACTTC.

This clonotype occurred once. The CDR3: CSVADSYEQYF. The DNA of the CDR3 is TGCAGTGTGGCCGACTCCTACGAGCAGTACTTC. The chain carries TRBV20-1 and TRBJ2-7, with D hard to call. In germline, CDR1 is DFQATT, CDR2 SNEGSKA (reference sequence). There are 11 residues in the CDR3. V was trimmed by 7 bases and J by 0 bases, leaving 7 bases between them.

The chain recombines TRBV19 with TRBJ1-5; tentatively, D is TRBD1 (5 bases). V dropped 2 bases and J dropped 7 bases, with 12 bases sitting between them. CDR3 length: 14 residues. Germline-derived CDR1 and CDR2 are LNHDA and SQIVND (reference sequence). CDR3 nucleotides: TGTGCCAGTAGTATATTGGGGGGAGAACAGCCCCAGCATTTT. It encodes CASSILGGEQPQHF.

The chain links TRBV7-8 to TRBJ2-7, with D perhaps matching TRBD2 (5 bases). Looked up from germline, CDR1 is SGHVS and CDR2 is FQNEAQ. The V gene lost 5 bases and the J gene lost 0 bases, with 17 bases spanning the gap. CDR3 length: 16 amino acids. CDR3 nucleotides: TGTGCCAGCAGCCCCTCCCGCGGGTGGGGCTCCTACGAGCAGTACTTC. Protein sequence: CASSPSRGWGSYEQYF.

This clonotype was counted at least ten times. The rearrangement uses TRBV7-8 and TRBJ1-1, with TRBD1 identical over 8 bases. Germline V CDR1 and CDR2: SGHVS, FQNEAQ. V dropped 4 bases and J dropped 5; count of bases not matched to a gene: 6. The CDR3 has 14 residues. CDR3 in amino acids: CASSSGQGRTEAFF. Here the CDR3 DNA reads TGTGCCAGCAGCTCTGGACAGGGTAGGACTGAAGCTTTCTTT.

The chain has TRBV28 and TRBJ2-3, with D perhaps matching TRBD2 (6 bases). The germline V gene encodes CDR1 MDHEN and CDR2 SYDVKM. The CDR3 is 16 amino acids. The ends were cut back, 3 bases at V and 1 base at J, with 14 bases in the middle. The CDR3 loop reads CASSLFDRGCTDTQYF. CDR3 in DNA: TGTGCCAGCAGTTTGTTCGATCGGGGGTGCACAGATACGCAGTATTTT.

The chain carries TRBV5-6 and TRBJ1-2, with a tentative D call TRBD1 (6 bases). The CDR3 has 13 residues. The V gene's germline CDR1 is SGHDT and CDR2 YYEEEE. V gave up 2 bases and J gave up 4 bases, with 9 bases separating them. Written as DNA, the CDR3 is TGTGCCAGCAGCTTTACAGGGATCTATGGCTACACCTTC. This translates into CASSFTGIYGYTF.

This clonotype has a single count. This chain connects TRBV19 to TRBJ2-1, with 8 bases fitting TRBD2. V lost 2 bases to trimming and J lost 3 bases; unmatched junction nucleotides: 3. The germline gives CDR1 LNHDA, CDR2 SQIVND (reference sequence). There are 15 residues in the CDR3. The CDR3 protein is CASSIRAGDYNEQFF. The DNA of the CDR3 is TGTGCCAGTAGTATAAGAGCGGGAGACTACAATGAGCAGTTCTTC.

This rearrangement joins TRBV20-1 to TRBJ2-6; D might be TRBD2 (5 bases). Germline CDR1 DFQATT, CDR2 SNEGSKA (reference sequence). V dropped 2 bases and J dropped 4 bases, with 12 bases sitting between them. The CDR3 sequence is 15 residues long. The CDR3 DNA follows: TGCAGTGCTAGATCCGGGGTGGCCGGGGCCAACGTCCTGACTTTC. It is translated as CSARSGVAGANVLTF.

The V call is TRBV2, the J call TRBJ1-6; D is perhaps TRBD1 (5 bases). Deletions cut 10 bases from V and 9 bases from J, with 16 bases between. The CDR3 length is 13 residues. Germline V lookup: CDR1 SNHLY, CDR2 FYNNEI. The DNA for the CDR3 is TGTGCCACTACCCCAGGGTCAAGTTCACCCCTCCACTTT. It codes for CATTPGSSSPLHF. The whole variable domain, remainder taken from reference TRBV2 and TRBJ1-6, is EPEVTQTPSHQVTQMGQEVILRCVPISNHLYFYWYRQILGQKVEFLVSFYNNEISEKSEIFDDQFSVERPDGSNFTLKIRSTKLEDSAMYFCATTPGSSSPLHFGNGTRLTVT.

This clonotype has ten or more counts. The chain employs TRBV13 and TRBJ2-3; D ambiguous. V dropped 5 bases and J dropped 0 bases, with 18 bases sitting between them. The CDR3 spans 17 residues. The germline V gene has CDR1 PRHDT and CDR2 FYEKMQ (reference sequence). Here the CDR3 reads CASSHYRDGPSTDTQYF. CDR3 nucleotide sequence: TGTGCCAGCAGCCACTACCGAGACGGTCCTAGCACAGATACGCAGTATTTT.

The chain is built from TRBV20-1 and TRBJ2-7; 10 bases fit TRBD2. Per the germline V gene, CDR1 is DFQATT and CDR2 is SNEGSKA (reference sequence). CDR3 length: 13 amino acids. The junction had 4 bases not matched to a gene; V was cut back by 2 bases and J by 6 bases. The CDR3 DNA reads TGCAGTGCTAGACCCAGCGGGAGGGGCGAGCAGTACTTC. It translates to CSARPSGRGEQYF.

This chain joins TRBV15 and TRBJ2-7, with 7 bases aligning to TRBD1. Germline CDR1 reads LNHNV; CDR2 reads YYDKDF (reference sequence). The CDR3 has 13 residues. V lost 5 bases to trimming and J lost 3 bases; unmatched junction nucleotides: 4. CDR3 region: CATSVAGGYEQYF. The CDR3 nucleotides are TGTGCCACCAGCGTTGCAGGGGGCTACGAGCAGTACTTC.

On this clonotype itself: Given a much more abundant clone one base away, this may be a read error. Written as DNA, the CDR3 is TGCAGTGCGACCGGGACAGGGGAGGCTCAGCCCCAGCATTTT. Translating gives CSATGTGEAQPQHF. The chain joins TRBV20-1 to TRBJ1-5, with 10 positions matching TRBD1. Germline V lookup: CDR1 DFQATT, CDR2 SNEGSKA (reference sequence). V was clipped by 6 bases and J by 6 bases; unmatched bases: 8. The CDR3 contains 14 residues.

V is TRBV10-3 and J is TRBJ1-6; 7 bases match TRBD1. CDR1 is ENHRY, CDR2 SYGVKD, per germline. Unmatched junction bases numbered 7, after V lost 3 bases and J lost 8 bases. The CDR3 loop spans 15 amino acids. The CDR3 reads CAISEVRGTHSPLHF. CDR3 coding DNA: TGTGCCATCAGTGAAGTCAGGGGGACACATTCACCCCTCCACTTT.

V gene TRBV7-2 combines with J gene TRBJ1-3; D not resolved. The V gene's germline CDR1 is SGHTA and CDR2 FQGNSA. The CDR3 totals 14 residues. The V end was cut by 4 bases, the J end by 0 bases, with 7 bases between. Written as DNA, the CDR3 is TGTGCCAGCAGCTCAACCAGCTCTGGAAACACCATATATTTT. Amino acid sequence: CASSSTSSGNTIYF.